This TCR beta chain was observed in a study of a mutant IDH1 vaccine in newly diagnosed glioma. Study details: Vaccine administration was initiated 4-6 weeks following radiotherapy alone, or with temozolomide cycles. V12 came at week 35, V13 at week 47.

Produced via immunoSEQ multiplex PCR; TCRdb's table is partial and in-frame only. The table includes around 52,000 clones, about 82% detected once. As regards this clone: Its cognate antigen is unknown.

Indicated time point: week 35, safety follow-up. Topical imiquimod was applied with each vaccine dose, which held 300 ug of mutant IDH1 20-mer peptide. Study-wide points: 93.3% of patients showed vaccine-induced immune responses across multiple MHC alleles.

The CDR3 contains 16 residues. Trimming cost V 7 bases and J 3 bases, with 21 bases left between them. Germline V gene data show CDR1 as SGHAT and CDR2 as FQNNGV. The sequencing here drew on PBMCs, taken from a glioma patient whose treatment included an IDH1 peptide vaccine. This chain connects TRBV11-2 to TRBJ1-1, with TRBD1 as a possible D gene (6 bases). The receptor was isolated from a man aged 35-49 years with glioma. The CDR3 reads CASTKTGQSDYTEAFF. In DNA, the CDR3 is TGTGCCAGCACCAAAACAGGGCAGTCCGACTACACTGAAGCTTTCTTT.